The rows below give T cell receptor beta chains drawn from one sample of a study of human T cells and chemical hapten exposure. TCRdb passed the RACE reads through MiXCR, listing each CDR3 protein once. Seen here are fewer than 45,000 distinct CDR3 sequences, 10% observed once, and the top ten hold 25% to 30%. The sample consisted of whole blood, taken in connection with sensitization to the hapten diphenylcyclopropenone (DPC). These receptors were taken from a man aged 45-65 years with alopecia areata. Some clones in this sample may be carry-over from other donors' samples. Each CDR3 is given with its conserved first and last residue. D genes are given only for firm matches. Clone size is not always given. Where it is, it says once, few, many or a class for expanded clones.

j_call: TRBJ2-7
v_call: TRBV21-1
d_call: -
clone_size: -
cdr3_aa: CASRYREDEQYF
cdr3_nt: TGTGCCAGCAGGTATAGGGAGGACGAGCAGTACTTC

j_call: TRBJ2-7
v_call: TRBV7-8
d_call: -
clone_size: -
cdr3_aa: CASSLRVAGAYEQYF
cdr3_nt: TGTGCCAGCAGCTTAAGGGTGGCCGGAGCCTACGAGCAGTACTTC

j_call: TRBJ2-2
v_call: TRBV11-3
d_call: -
clone_size: many
cdr3_aa: CASSPRGTGELFF
cdr3_nt: TGTGCCAGCAGCCCCCGGGGCACCGGGGAGCTGTTTTTT

j_call: TRBJ2-7
v_call: TRBV28
d_call: -
clone_size: -
cdr3_aa: CASSLAILYEQYF
cdr3_nt: TGTGCCAGCAGTTTGGCTATACTCTACGAGCAGTACTTC

j_call: TRBJ2-7
v_call: TRBV9
d_call: TRBD2
clone_size: many
cdr3_aa: CASSVLPTSGSYEQYF
cdr3_nt: TGTGCCAGCAGCGTACTACCGACTAGCGGCTCCTACGAGCAGTACTTC

j_call: TRBJ1-2
v_call: TRBV2
d_call: -
clone_size: many
cdr3_aa: CASKAYGYTF
cdr3_nt: TGTGCCAGCAAGGCCTATGGCTACACCTTC

j_call: TRBJ2-3
v_call: TRBV15
d_call: -
clone_size: many
cdr3_aa: CATSRDRFGGTKDTQYF
cdr3_nt: TGTGCCACCAGCAGAGATCGTTTTGGCGGGACGAAAGATACGCAGTATTTT

j_call: TRBJ1-5
v_call: TRBV10-2
d_call: -
clone_size: many
cdr3_aa: CASSVSGRGNQPQHF
cdr3_nt: TGCGCCAGCAGTGTTAGTGGGCGCGGCAATCAGCCCCAGCATTTT

j_call: TRBJ1-1
v_call: TRBV28
d_call: -
clone_size: -
cdr3_aa: CASSPRPGLEAFF
cdr3_nt: TGTGCCAGCAGTCCCCGGCCCGGACTTGAAGCTTTCTTT

j_call: TRBJ2-7
v_call: TRBV5-1
d_call: TRBD1
clone_size: many
cdr3_aa: CASSAQGAGAYEQYF
cdr3_nt: TGCGCCAGCAGCGCTCAGGGGGCCGGCGCCTACGAGCAGTACTTC

j_call: TRBJ1-5
v_call: TRBV28
d_call: -
clone_size: many
cdr3_aa: CASSLGWQPQHF
cdr3_nt: TGTGCCAGCAGCCTGGGGTGGCAGCCCCAGCATTTT

j_call: TRBJ2-1
v_call: TRBV20-1
d_call: -
clone_size: -
cdr3_aa: CSATASSPYNEQFF
cdr3_nt: TGCAGTGCTACAGCTAGCTCCCCCTACAATGAGCAGTTCTTC

j_call: TRBJ1-1
v_call: TRBV30
d_call: TRBD1
clone_size: -
cdr3_aa: CAWSVGLTGGWDTEAFF
cdr3_nt: TGTGCCTGGAGTGTAGGGTTAACAGGGGGCTGGGACACTGAAGCTTTCTTT

j_call: TRBJ1-5
v_call: TRBV12-3/TRBV12-4
d_call: -
clone_size: many
cdr3_aa: CASSFVWGRAGVQPQHF
cdr3_nt: TGTGCCAGCAGTTTTGTCTGGGGGCGAGCGGGCGTTCAGCCCCAGCATTTT

j_call: TRBJ2-7
v_call: TRBV6-5
d_call: -
clone_size: many
cdr3_aa: CASSYLGAPPSHEQYF
cdr3_nt: TGTGCCAGCAGTTACTTAGGTGCGCCTCCGAGCCACGAGCAGTACTTC